This record looks at one T cell receptor beta chain sequence and its context. Its antigen remains unidentified. Germline CDR1 and CDR2: DFQATT and SNEGSKA (reference sequence). The CDR3 length is 13 residues. After removal of 5 bases from V and 3 bases from J, the junction contained 0 bases not matched to a gene. TCRdb recomputed calls from the 5' RACE reads with MiXCR, one row per CDR3 protein. The data show approximately 88,000 distinct CDR3 sequences, with approximately 14% seen just once and more than 1.2% held by the top ten. This sample was taken from a study of early T cells in non-severe SARS-CoV-2 infection. The study's findings and limits: Matching against VDJdb likely underestimated virus-specific expansions, favoring anti-spike CD8.

V is TRBV20-1 and J is TRBJ2-3, with TRBD2 matching 12 bases. Source material: whole blood. The sequence derives from an adult who was a healthcare worker with PCR-confirmed SARS-CoV-2 infection or an uninfected control (not recorded which). Here the CDR3 reads CSAGLAGTDTQYF. In nucleotides, the CDR3 is TGCAGTGCTGGACTAGCGGGGACAGATACGCAGTATTTT.